The 10 T cell receptor beta chains below all came from one sample that was sequenced in a study of blood T cell repertoires in COVID-19. The data were produced by immunoSEQ multiplex PCR, yet TCRdb's version contains in-frame clones alone and is incomplete. The profile shows 250,000 to 350,000 clones, 70% to 90% of them singletons. Sequenced: PBMCs or T cells enriched from blood (not recorded which). These receptors all come from a woman aged 25 to 45 who had recovered from COVID-19.

The V call is TRBV6-5, the J call TRBJ1-2, with 8 bases lining up with TRBD1. The germline V gene has CDR1 MNHEY and CDR2 SVGAGI. The junction had 2 bases not matched to a gene; V was cut back by 2 bases and J by 6 bases. The CDR3 is 13 amino acids. CDR3 protein: CASSYQGANGYTF. CDR3 in DNA: TGTGCCAGCAGTTACCAGGGGGCAAATGGCTACACCTTC.

Notes on this clone: The germline gene is not matched at one end of the junction; a read error may be the cause. CDR3 DNA: TGCAGTGCTCAACCGTGGACAGGGGGCGTGTTC. Protein product: CSAQPWTGGVF. The V call is TRBV20-1, the J call TRBJ2-7; 11 bases map to TRBD1. The CDR3 is 11 amino acids. Germline CDR1 and CDR2: DFQATT and SNEGSKA (reference sequence).

This chain uses TRBV6-5 with TRBJ2-7; a possible D gene is TRBD1 (5 bases). Germline lookup yields CDR1 MNHEY and CDR2 SVGAGI. Trimming removed 7 bases from V and 3 bases from J, with 13 bases in between. This CDR3 has 13 residues. The CDR3 here is CASNRQGRYEQYF. The CDR3 region has the DNA TGTGCCAGCAACCGCCAGGGCCGCTACGAGCAGTACTTC.

This clone has only a few counts. The chain couples TRBV2 to TRBJ2-1; D not resolved. Trimming pared 1 base from V and 6 bases from J, leaving 16 bases between. Looked up from germline, CDR1 is SNHLY and CDR2 is FYNNEI. The CDR3 contains 16 residues. CDR3 DNA sequence: TGTGCCAGCAGTGAAGGAATTAGATTGGAGACCAATGAGCAGTTCTTC. Its translation: CASSEGIRLETNEQFF.

The J gene is TRBJ2-1, the V gene TRBV7-3; 11 positions agree with TRBD2. Germline values: CDR1 SGHTA, CDR2 FQGTGA. The CDR3 extends over 14 amino acids. The V and J ends lost 4 bases and 14 bases, in that order; junction bases with no gene match: 10. CDR3 coding DNA: TGTGCCAGCAGCTCAAGGGGTTCGACTAGCGGGAAGTTCTTC. Protein: CASSSRGSTSGKFF.

The V and J genes are TRBV21-1 and TRBJ2-7; TRBD1, the table's D call, was not compared with the DNA. TRBV21-1 is designated a pseudogene. The CDR3 consists of 15 residues. The CDR3 DNA reads TGTGCCAGCAGCAAAAAGATCAAGGGGGCTAACGAGCAGTACTTC. It specifies CASSKKIKGANEQYF.

The genes are TRBV28 and TRBJ1-5; D perhaps matches TRBD1 (5 bases). The CDR3 contains 12 residues. Trimming pared 3 bases from V and 15 bases from J, leaving 15 bases between. Per germline, CDR1 MDHEN and CDR2 SYDVKM. In DNA, the CDR3 is TGTGCCAGCAGTTTTTCAGGGCGGAAAGGGCATTTT. This sequence encodes CASSFSGRKGHF.

The chain employs TRBV7-9 and TRBJ1-5; 8 bases fit TRBD1. Germline CDR1 is SEHNR and CDR2 is FQNEAQ (reference sequence). The CDR3 spans 16 residues. The V and J ends lost 5 bases and 0 bases, in that order; junction bases with no gene match: 6. The CDR3, as DNA: TGTGCCAGCAGCCCAGCCGGACAGGGTAGCAATCAGCCCCAGCATTTT. Residues: CASSPAGQGSNQPQHF.

The J gene is TRBJ1-2, the V gene TRBV2, with 8 nucleotides matching TRBD1. After removal of 4 bases from V and 4 bases from J, the junction contained 11 bases not matched to a gene. CDR1 and CDR2 (germline): SNHLY, FYNNEI. The CDR3 consists of 16 residues. The CDR3 DNA reads TGTGCCAGCAGTGCGAGGGACAGGCCGGCGGTCTATGGCTACACCTTC. It yields the protein CASSARDRPAVYGYTF.

The J gene is TRBJ1-5, the V gene TRBV19, with D perhaps TRBD1 (6 bases). The germline V gene has CDR1 LNHDA and CDR2 SQIVND (reference sequence). Trimming took 1 base from V and 0 from J, leaving 10 bases between them. This CDR3 has 16 residues. Here the CDR3 DNA reads TGTGCCAGTAGTATAGGGGGACATAGTAGCAATCAGCCCCAGCATTTT. Its translation is CASSIGGHSSNQPQHF.